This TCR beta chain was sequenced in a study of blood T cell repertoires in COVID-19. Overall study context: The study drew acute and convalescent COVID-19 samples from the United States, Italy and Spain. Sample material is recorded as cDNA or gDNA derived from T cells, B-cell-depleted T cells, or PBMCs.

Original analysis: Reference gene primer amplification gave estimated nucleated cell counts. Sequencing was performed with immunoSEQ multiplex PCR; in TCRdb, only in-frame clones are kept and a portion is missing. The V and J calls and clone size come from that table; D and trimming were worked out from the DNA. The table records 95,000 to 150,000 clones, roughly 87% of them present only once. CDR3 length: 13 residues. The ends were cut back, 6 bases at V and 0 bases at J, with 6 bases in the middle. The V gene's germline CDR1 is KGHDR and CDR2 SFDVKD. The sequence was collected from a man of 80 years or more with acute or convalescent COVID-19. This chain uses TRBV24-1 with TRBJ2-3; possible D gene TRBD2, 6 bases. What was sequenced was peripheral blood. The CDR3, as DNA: TGTGCCACCAGTAGCGGGAGCACAGATACGCAGTATTTT. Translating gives CATSSGSTDTQYF.